The clone carrying this TCR beta chain was counted at least ten times. The data were taken from a study of human T cells and chemical hapten exposure. Time point in this sample: patch test 1, 2 weeks after DPC sensitization. The treatment denotes: therapeutic diphenylcyclopropenone sensitization with weekly scalp DPC. TCRdb redid the calling of the RACE reads with MiXCR, one entry per CDR3 protein. The top ten hold under 2.5% of the sample, which has around 380,000 distinct CDR3 sequences, roughly 4.8% seen once. V lost 5 bases to trimming and J lost 0 bases, with 11 bases between them. The germline V gene encodes CDR1 MDHEN and CDR2 SYDVKM. The CDR3 sequence is 16 residues long.

The rearrangement joins TRBV28 to TRBJ2-6, with D possibly matching TRBD2 (5 bases). The specimen was whole blood, collected in connection with sensitization to the hapten diphenylcyclopropenone (DPC). The sequence was collected from a woman between 50 and 59 years old with alopecia areata. Some clones in this sample may be carry-over from other donors' samples. Here the CDR3 DNA reads TGTGCCAGCAGTCCTAGGAGGCACTCTGGGGCCAACGTCCTGACTTTC. Translation gives CASSPRRHSGANVLTF.